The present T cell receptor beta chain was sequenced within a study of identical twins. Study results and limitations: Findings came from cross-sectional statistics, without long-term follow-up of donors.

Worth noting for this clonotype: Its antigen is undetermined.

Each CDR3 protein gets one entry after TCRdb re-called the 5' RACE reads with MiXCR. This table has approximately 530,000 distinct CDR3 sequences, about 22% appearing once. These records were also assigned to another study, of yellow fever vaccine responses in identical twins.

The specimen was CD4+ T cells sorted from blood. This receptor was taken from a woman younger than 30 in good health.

The chain's CDR3 is CASSLEASGGYNEQFF. CDR3 nucleotides: TGTGCCAGCAGTTTAGAGGCTAGCGGGGGTTACAATGAGCAGTTCTTC. This chain joins TRBV12-3 or TRBV12-4 and TRBJ2-1; 10 positions match TRBD2. The trim removed 1 base at V and 4 bases at J, leaving 4 bases unmatched. CDR3 length equals 16 residues.